The 30 T cell receptor beta chains below come from one sample, sequenced in a study of early T cells in non-severe SARS-CoV-2 infection. Each CDR3 protein is one row after TCRdb ran MiXCR on the 5' RACE reads. The sample consists of about 50,000 distinct CDR3 sequences, 8% to 10% of them appearing once. The source material was whole blood. These receptor sequences come from an adult who was a healthcare worker with PCR-confirmed SARS-CoV-2 infection or an uninfected control (not recorded which).

This clonotype was detected only a few times. The chain carries TRBV28 and TRBJ1-2; D is unclear. V was cut by 3 bases and J by 2 bases, with 13 bases left in between. This CDR3 region has 15 residues. CDR1 MDHEN and CDR2 SYDVKM come from the germline V gene. CDR3 DNA: TGTGCCAGCAGTTTCGGGCAGGCCTCCAACTATGGCTACACCTTC. Translated: CASSFGQASNYGYTF.

The chain combines TRBV4-2 with TRBJ2-3, with TRBD1 identical over 10 bases. V dropped 1 base and J dropped 5; count of bases not matched to a gene: 6. The CDR3 has 16 amino acids. The germline V gene has CDR1 LGHNA and CDR2 YNFKEQ. The DNA for the CDR3 is TGTGCCAGCAGCCAAGGCGACAGGGGGCGCGGAGATACGCAGTATTTT. Its protein is CASSQGDRGRGDTQYF.

This clonotype was counted ten times or more. The CDR3 region is CASSQVSGVVGYTF. The CDR3 DNA is TGCGCCAGCAGCCAAGTTTCAGGGGTTGTTGGCTACACCTTC. The gene calls are TRBV4-1 and TRBJ1-2, with D tentatively TRBD1 (6 bases). The CDR3 totals 14 residues. Germline-derived CDR1 and CDR2 are MGHRA and YSYEKL. Trimming cost V 1 base and J 7 bases, with 13 bases left between them.

This clonotype was seen a few times. The rearrangement uses TRBV4-2 and TRBJ2-3; 9 nucleotides match TRBD2. Losses at the gene ends were 4 bases for V and 2 bases for J; bases not matched to a gene: 22. The CDR3 sequence is 21 residues long. CDR1 LGHNA and CDR2 YNFKEQ come from the germline V gene. CDR3 sequence: CASSLEKLAGLTAGFTDTQYF. The CDR3 nucleotides read TGTGCCAGCAGCCTGGAGAAGCTAGCGGGGCTCACGGCGGGATTCACAGATACGCAGTATTTT.

The genes are TRBV7-6 and TRBJ2-7; D gene unclear. The CDR3 consists of 14 residues. Trimming took 2 bases from V and 5 from J, leaving 13 bases between them. CDR1 SGHVS and CDR2 FNYEAQ come from the germline V gene. In DNA form, the CDR3 reads TGTGCCAGCAGCTTATGGGCTGCCCGGGACGAGCAGTACTTC. Protein: CASSLWAARDEQYF.

This clonotype was seen ten or more times. The chain links TRBV18 to TRBJ2-3; TRBD1 aligns across 9 bases. CDR1 and CDR2 from the germline V gene are KGHSH and LQKENI. The V segment lost 2 bases and the J segment 3 bases; nucleotides outside the gene matches: 6. The CDR3 is 16 amino acids. In nucleotides, the CDR3 is TGTGCCAGCTCACCAACGGGACAGGGCCGGACAGATACGCAGTATTTT. This encodes CASSPTGQGRTDTQYF.

The chain joins TRBV28 to TRBJ2-7, with 7 positions matching TRBD2. CDR1 is MDHEN, CDR2 SYDVKM, per germline. The CDR3 sequence is 13 residues long. Trimming took 5 bases from V and 6 from J; bases not matched to a gene: 7. The CDR3 region is CASSGGGLPEQYF. The CDR3 region has the DNA TGTGCCAGCAGTGGCGGGGGTCTGCCCGAGCAGTACTTC.

A few counts support this clonotype. The chain recombines TRBV7-2 with TRBJ2-3; 8 bases are shared with TRBD2. J lost 3 bases, V lost 3 bases, and 8 bases had no gene match. The CDR3 runs to 16 residues. CDR1 and CDR2 from the germline V gene are SGHTA and FQGNSA. The DNA of the CDR3 is TGTGCCAGCAGCTTGGACGGGAGGGCCGGTACAGATACGCAGTATTTT. Amino acid sequence: CASSLDGRAGTDTQYF.

This clonotype was seen at least ten times. The chain is built from TRBV15 and TRBJ2-7; D is uncertain. Germline V gene data show CDR1 as LNHNV and CDR2 as YYDKDF (reference sequence). The germline V and J ends were trimmed by 2 bases and 7 bases, with 15 bases remaining between them. CDR3 size: 14 residues. The CDR3 coding sequence is TGTGCCACCAGCAGAAACCCCGCGCAACGTGAGCAGTACTTC. This sequence encodes CATSRNPAQREQYF.

This clonotype has ten or more counts. The rearrangement links TRBV27 to TRBJ2-3; 11 bases line up with TRBD2. Germline V gene lookup returns CDR1 MNHEY and CDR2 SMNVEV (reference sequence). The CDR3 extends over 15 amino acids. The V segment lost 4 bases and the J segment 7 bases; nucleotides outside the gene matches: 7. In DNA, the CDR3 is TGTGCCAGCAGTTCCTCTAGCGGGAGGATGTATACGCAGTATTTT. It codes for CASSSSSGRMYTQYF.

The chain uses TRBV11-1 and TRBJ2-3, with a possible D match to TRBD2 (5 bases). Germline CDR1 SGHAT, CDR2 FQDESV (reference sequence). CDR3 size: 16 residues. The V and J ends lost 4 bases and 4 bases respectively, with 18 bases between them. The CDR3 DNA reads as TGTGCCAGCAGCTCTTCGAGGGCCGAAGGGCCAGATACGCAGTATTTT. Translation gives CASSSSRAEGPDTQYF.

This clonotype was picked up many times. The rearrangement joins TRBV5-4 to TRBJ2-1, with D tentatively TRBD1 (6 bases). The CDR3 consists of 17 residues. V lost 0 bases and J 6 bases, leaving 19 bases between the germline ends. The germline CDR1 and CDR2 sequences are SGHNT and YYREEE (reference sequence). DNA for the CDR3: TGTGCCAGCAGCTTGGGAGGGGGTGTAGGGTCCGGCAATGAGCAGTTCTTC. Protein sequence: CASSLGGGVGSGNEQFF.

The gene calls are TRBV7-2 and TRBJ2-7; the D call may be TRBD1 or TRBD2 (5 bases each). This CDR3 contains 14 residues. Deletions cut 5 bases from V and 5 bases from J, with 16 bases between. CDR1 is SGHTA and CDR2 is FQGNSA in the germline V gene. CDR3 sequence: CASSPSSGRNEQYF. The CDR3 nucleotides are TGTGCCAGCAGCCCCAGTTCGGGACGGAACGAGCAGTACTTC.

This clonotype was seen many times. The V call is TRBV3-1, the J call TRBJ2-5, with D possibly being TRBD1 (5 bases). The germline gives CDR1 LGHDT, CDR2 YNNKEL (reference sequence). This CDR3 contains 17 residues. V was trimmed by 4 bases and J by 0 bases, leaving 18 bases between them. CDR3 sequence: CASSRVKGVQNQETQYF. For the CDR3, the DNA is TGTGCCAGCAGCCGAGTAAAAGGGGTACAGAACCAAGAGACCCAGTACTTC.

This clonotype was found many times. The gene calls are TRBV11-2 and TRBJ1-1; D possibly corresponds to TRBD1 (6 bases). V lost 1 base and J lost 1, with 10 bases in between. The CDR3 contains 15 residues. Germline-derived CDR1 and CDR2 are SGHAT and FQNNGV. CDR3 bases: TGTGCCAGCAGCTTAGTAGGGGGTCCGAACACTGAAGCTTTCTTT. Its protein is CASSLVGGPNTEAFF.

This clonotype came up many times. The genes are TRBV24-1 and TRBJ2-1; TRBD2 agrees at 7 bases. This CDR3 spans 13 amino acids. Trimming at V came to 0 bases and at J to 10 bases, leaving 2 bases not matched to a gene. The germline V gene encodes CDR1 KGHDR and CDR2 SFDVKD. The CDR3 DNA reads as TGTGCCACCAGTGATTTGACTAGCGACGAGCAGTTCTTC. It specifies CATSDLTSDEQFF.

This clonotype has just a few counts. The rearrangement links TRBV7-6 to TRBJ2-7; D is perhaps TRBD2 (5 bases). Germline values: CDR1 SGHVS, CDR2 FNYEAQ. The CDR3 length is 14 residues. The ends were cut back, 5 bases at V and 2 bases at J, with 13 bases in the middle. CDR3 region: CASSAGRGPYEQYF. The CDR3 nucleotides read TGTGCCAGCAGCGCTGGGAGAGGGCCCTACGAGCAGTACTTC.

In DNA form, the CDR3 reads TGTGCCAGCAGTCGACTAGCCATACTCTCCTACGAGCAGTACTTC. This encodes CASSRLAILSYEQYF. The rearrangement links TRBV6-5 to TRBJ2-7, with 7 nucleotides matching TRBD2. V gave up 5 bases and J gave up 0 bases; unmatched junction bases: 7. CDR1 and CDR2 from the germline V gene are MNHEY and SVGAGI. This CDR3 is 15 amino acids long.

The rearrangement uses TRBV12-5 and TRBJ2-1; the D gene is possibly TRBD1 (5 bases). The germline gives CDR1 LGHNT, CDR2 FRNRAP. The CDR3 sequence is 17 residues long. V lost 0 bases and J 5 bases, leaving 17 bases between the germline ends. CDR3 coding DNA: TGTGCTAGTGGTTTGGTACATTCGGCAGGGTCAAACAATGAGCAGTTCTTC. Residues: CASGLVHSAGSNNEQFF.

In its sample, this clonotype was seen many times. The chain carries TRBV5-4 and TRBJ2-5, with D possibly being TRBD1 or TRBD2 (5 bases each). Germline lookup yields CDR1 SGHNT and CDR2 YYREEE (reference sequence). The CDR3 is 17 residues long. Deletions cut 3 bases from V and 6 bases from J, with 24 bases between. The CDR3 nucleotides are TGTGCCAGCAGCTCCGGGACGCAGAACACCCGATTGAAGACCCAGTACTTC. It codes for CASSSGTQNTRLKTQYF.

A few counts support this clonotype. The chain couples TRBV20-1 to TRBJ2-3; 8 bases fit TRBD2. The CDR3 sequence is 13 residues long. Germline V gene data show CDR1 as DFQATT and CDR2 as SNEGSKA (reference sequence). After removal of 6 bases from V and 1 base from J, the junction contained 3 bases not matched to a gene. In DNA, the CDR3 is TGCAGTGCCCCGACTAGCGGCACAGATACGCAGTATTTT. Encoded protein: CSAPTSGTDTQYF.

The chain carries TRBV6-6 and TRBJ2-7; a possible D gene is TRBD1 (7 bases). The CDR3 length is 14 residues. V was cut by 4 bases and J by 5 bases, with 15 bases left in between. CDR1 and CDR2 from the germline V gene are MNHNY and SVGAGI (reference sequence). CDR3 coding DNA: TGTGCCAGCAGTTTCGGGCAGGGGGGAAACGAGCAGTACTTC. It codes for CASSFGQGGNEQYF.

This clonotype was counted a few times. V gene TRBV27 combines with J gene TRBJ2-7; no clear D gene. This CDR3 has 15 amino acids. The V gene's germline CDR1 is MNHEY and CDR2 SMNVEV (reference sequence). V was pared by 4 bases and J by 4 bases, with 17 bases between. The CDR3 is CASSYSKPGFYEQYF. The CDR3 bases are TGTGCCAGCAGTTATTCTAAGCCCGGTTTTTACGAGCAGTACTTC.

This clonotype was seen more than once but under ten times. The V and J genes are TRBV11-2 and TRBJ2-5; TRBD2 agrees at 9 bases. The V gene end was trimmed by 4 bases and the J gene end by 7 bases; junction bases not matched to a gene: 13. Germline assignment: CDR1 SGHAT and CDR2 FQNNGV. CDR3 length equals 16 residues. The chain's CDR3 is CASSSRGAGGTGTQYF. The CDR3 DNA is TGTGCCAGCAGCTCTCGGGGAGCGGGAGGCACAGGGACCCAGTACTTC.

The chain links TRBV5-1 to TRBJ2-3, with a tentative D call TRBD1 (6 bases). Trimming stripped 4 bases from V and 0 bases from J, with 9 bases between. This CDR3 is 14 amino acids long. Per the germline V gene, CDR1 is SGHRS and CDR2 is YFSETQ. In DNA, the CDR3 is TGCGCCAGCAGCCCTGGACAGAGCACAGATACGCAGTATTTT. Encoded protein: CASSPGQSTDTQYF.

This chain links TRBV3-1 with TRBJ1-1, with D possibly being TRBD1 (6 bases). The V gene lost 1 base and the J gene lost 11 bases, with 11 bases spanning the gap. Germline CDR1 is LGHDT and CDR2 is YNNKEL (reference sequence). This CDR3 has 12 amino acids. The CDR3 here is CASSQVGQLAFF. CDR3 nucleotides: TGTGCCAGCAGCCAAGTTGGACAGCTCGCTTTCTTT. The full variable domain, its missing parts supplied by reference TRBV3-1 and TRBJ1-1, is DTAVSQTPKYLVTQMGNDKSIKCEQNLGHDTMYWYKQDSKKFLKIMFSYNNKELIINETVPNRFSPKSPDKAHLNLHINSLELGDSAVYFCASSQVGQLAFFGQGTRLTVV.

This clonotype has only a few counts. The V call is TRBV4-1, the J call TRBJ2-7; D is undetermined. CDR1 MGHRA and CDR2 YSYEKL come from the germline V gene. There are 14 residues in the CDR3. V was shortened by 3 bases and J by 6 bases, with 15 bases between the two germline ends. The CDR3 spells CASSQVPGLSEQYF. The CDR3 DNA is TGCGCCAGCAGCCAGGTACCGGGCCTCTCCGAGCAGTACTTC.

The chain recombines TRBV9 with TRBJ1-1, with 10 bases identical to TRBD1. The CDR3 is 15 residues long. Germline values: CDR1 SGDLS, CDR2 YYNGEE. V lost 4 bases, J lost 3 bases, and 6 bases stayed unmatched. The CDR3: CASSFTGTGDTEAFF. The CDR3 DNA reads as TGTGCCAGCAGCTTCACCGGGACAGGGGACACTGAAGCTTTCTTT.

This clonotype came up many times. V gene TRBV4-2 combines with J gene TRBJ2-3; no clear D gene. V lost 0 bases and J lost 14, with 12 bases in between. The CDR3 loop spans 12 amino acids. CDR1 and CDR2 from the germline V gene are LGHNA and YNFKEQ. CDR3: CASSQDPGIPYF. The CDR3 bases are TGTGCCAGCAGCCAAGATCCTGGAATCCCGTATTTT.

This clonotype was detected a few times. A read error may account for a junction end that differs from germline. Written as DNA, the CDR3 is TGTGCCAGCAGCCTAGACAGTTCCTACGAGCAGTACTTC. It codes for CASSLDSSYEQYF. The V call is TRBV11-3, the J call TRBJ2-7; a possible D gene is TRBD1 (5 bases). This CDR3 spans 13 amino acids. The germline gives CDR1 SGHNT, CDR2 YENEEA.